A selection of T cell receptor beta chains follows, all from one sample in a study of CD8+ T cells in alopecia areata. Assay: immunoSEQ multiplex PCR; the TCRdb copy retains only in-frame clones and omits some. The table has fewer than 200,000 clones, 59% seen once; the top ten hold around 15%. The sequenced sample was CD4+ T cells sorted from blood, obtained at week 0. The receptor set was obtained from a human donor with alopecia areata. CDR3s include the opening cysteine and the closing phenylalanine or tryptophan. Fields, in order: V gene, D gene, J gene, clone size, CDR3 DNA, CDR3 protein. D genes are given only for firm matches. Size tells how often a clone was seen (once, few, many) or the class of an expanded clone, and some rows leave it out.

v_call: TRBV7-9
d_call: TRBD1
j_call: TRBJ2-3
clone_size: -
cdr3_nt: TGTGCCAGCAGCTCGGAAGGACAGGGGGGGAGAGATACGCAGTATTTT
cdr3_aa: CASSSEGQGGRDTQYF

v_call: TRBV4-1
d_call: TRBD1
j_call: TRBJ2-5
clone_size: few
cdr3_nt: TGCGCCAGCAGCCTGGGACAGCAAGAGACCCAGTACTTC
cdr3_aa: CASSLGQQETQYF

v_call: TRBV29-1
d_call: -
j_call: TRBJ1-1
clone_size: -
cdr3_nt: TGCAGCGCATGTCCGGCAGGGGCATGTACTGAAGCTTTCTTT
cdr3_aa: CSACPAGACTEAFF

v_call: TRBV7-9
d_call: TRBD1
j_call: TRBJ2-7
clone_size: -
cdr3_nt: TGTGCCAGCAGCTTAGTAGGGGACAGGAACTCCGAGCAGCACTTC
cdr3_aa: CASSLVGDRNSEQHF

v_call: TRBV27
d_call: -
j_call: TRBJ2-1
clone_size: few
cdr3_nt: TGTGCCAGCAGTTTCCTGTCCGAGCAGTTCTTC
cdr3_aa: CASSFLSEQFF

v_call: TRBV29-1
d_call: -
j_call: TRBJ1-2
clone_size: -
cdr3_nt: TGCAGCGCCCAACCAGGGGTGGAATATGGCTACACCTTC
cdr3_aa: CSAQPGVEYGYTF

v_call: TRBV19
d_call: TRBD1
j_call: TRBJ2-7
clone_size: -
cdr3_nt: TGTGCCAGTTGGCCCGGGACAGGCTACGAGCAGTACTTC
cdr3_aa: CASWPGTGYEQYF

v_call: TRBV19
d_call: -
j_call: TRBJ1-2
clone_size: -
cdr3_nt: TGTGCCAGTAGTGCCCGCACGGGGGGCGCGCGGGGCTACACCTTC
cdr3_aa: CASSARTGGARGYTF

v_call: TRBV11-2
d_call: -
j_call: TRBJ2-1
clone_size: -
cdr3_nt: TGTGCCAGCAAAGGCGAGCGGGCAAACAATGAGCAGTTCTTC
cdr3_aa: CASKGERANNEQFF

v_call: TRBV7-2
d_call: -
j_call: TRBJ2-2
clone_size: -
cdr3_nt: TGTGCCAGCAGCTTAGCGGGGTTAACCGGGGAGCTGTTTTTT
cdr3_aa: CASSLAGLTGELFF

v_call: TRBV29-1
d_call: -
j_call: TRBJ2-2
clone_size: -
cdr3_nt: TGCAGCGTTGGAGGCATGAACACCGGGGAGCTGTTTTTT
cdr3_aa: CSVGGMNTGELFF

v_call: TRBV7-8
d_call: -
j_call: TRBJ2-2
clone_size: few
cdr3_nt: TGTGCCAGCAGCTTAGTTGCCAACAGGGCGGTCGGGGAGCTGTTTTTT
cdr3_aa: CASSLVANRAVGELFF

v_call: TRBV10-3
d_call: -
j_call: TRBJ2-3
clone_size: -
cdr3_nt: TGTGCCAGCAGTTACGCCAGAGATACGCAGTATTTT
cdr3_aa: CASSYARDTQYF

v_call: TRBV18
d_call: -
j_call: TRBJ2-5
clone_size: -
cdr3_nt: TGTGCCAGCTCACCCCGGGACTTCCAAGAGACCCAGTACTTC
cdr3_aa: CASSPRDFQETQYF

v_call: TRBV6-5
d_call: TRBD2
j_call: TRBJ2-3
clone_size: -
cdr3_nt: TGTGGAAGCGGGGACACAGATACGCAGTATTTT
cdr3_aa: CGSGDTDTQYF

v_call: TRBV7-8
d_call: -
j_call: TRBJ2-2
clone_size: -
cdr3_nt: TGTGCCAGCAGCCCCTGGGGCAGGGAAGGCACCGGGGAGCTGTTTTTT
cdr3_aa: CASSPWGREGTGELFF

v_call: TRBV15
d_call: -
j_call: TRBJ2-5
clone_size: -
cdr3_nt: TGTGCCACCAGCTGGGGGCGAAAAGAGACCCAGTACTTC
cdr3_aa: CATSWGRKETQYF

v_call: TRBV29-1
d_call: -
j_call: TRBJ1-1
clone_size: -
cdr3_nt: TGCAGCGTCCGGATTACTCGTTGGGGTGGGGAAGCTTTCTTT
cdr3_aa: CSVRITRWGGEAFF

v_call: TRBV30
d_call: -
j_call: TRBJ2-2
clone_size: -
cdr3_nt: TGTGCCTGGAGTGTACGGAGCGGCACCGGGGAGCTGTTTTTT
cdr3_aa: CAWSVRSGTGELFF

v_call: TRBV29-1
d_call: TRBD2
j_call: TRBJ2-7
clone_size: -
cdr3_nt: TGCAGCGTCAGACTAGCGGGAACCTACGAGCAGTACTTC
cdr3_aa: CSVRLAGTYEQYF

v_call: TRBV30
d_call: -
j_call: TRBJ1-1
clone_size: few
cdr3_nt: TGTGCCTGGAGAGATCCCGGGGCGAGAGCTTTCTTT
cdr3_aa: CAWRDPGARAFF

v_call: TRBV19
d_call: TRBD1
j_call: TRBJ1-5
clone_size: many
cdr3_nt: TGTGCCACCGGCGGGACAGGGTTCAATCAGCCCCAGCATTTT
cdr3_aa: CATGGTGFNQPQHF

v_call: TRBV29-1
d_call: -
j_call: TRBJ2-7
clone_size: -
cdr3_nt: TGCAGCGGGTTAGCGGCCTCCTACGAGCAGTACTTC
cdr3_aa: CSGLAASYEQYF

v_call: TRBV30
d_call: -
j_call: TRBJ2-2
clone_size: -
cdr3_nt: TGTGCCTGGACTAACTTAGTCGCCGGGGAGCTGTTTTTT
cdr3_aa: CAWTNLVAGELFF

v_call: TRBV5-1
d_call: TRBD1
j_call: TRBJ1-1
clone_size: once
cdr3_nt: TGCGCCAGCAGCCCGGAACTCAGGGGGCAAACTGAAGCTTTCTTT
cdr3_aa: CASSPELRGQTEAFF

v_call: TRBV4-2
d_call: TRBD2
j_call: TRBJ2-2
clone_size: few
cdr3_nt: TGTGCCAGCAGCCAAGTGGGACTAGCGAAGAACACCGGGGAGCTGTTTTTT
cdr3_aa: CASSQVGLAKNTGELFF

v_call: TRBV5-8
d_call: TRBD1
j_call: TRBJ1-2
clone_size: many
cdr3_nt: TGTGCCAGCCGCGCAAGGGGGCCGGGTGGCTACACCTTC
cdr3_aa: CASRARGPGGYTF

v_call: TRBV25-1
d_call: -
j_call: TRBJ2-5
clone_size: -
cdr3_nt: TGTGCCAGCAGTCTCGGTCGACACCCCGGGGAGACCCAGTACTTC
cdr3_aa: CASSLGRHPGETQYF

v_call: TRBV29-1
d_call: -
j_call: TRBJ1-4
clone_size: -
cdr3_nt: TGCAGCGTGGAAGAGCGGGGACTAACTAATGAAAAACTGTTTTTT
cdr3_aa: CSVEERGLTNEKLFF

v_call: TRBV6-5
d_call: -
j_call: TRBJ2-5
clone_size: -
cdr3_nt: TGTGCCAGCAGTTACTCGATTTCAGCGGGAGAGACCCAGTACTTC
cdr3_aa: CASSYSISAGETQYF

v_call: TRBV30
d_call: -
j_call: TRBJ2-3
clone_size: -
cdr3_nt: TGTGCCTGGAACCTCGACCGCACAGATACGCAGTATTTT
cdr3_aa: CAWNLDRTDTQYF

v_call: TRBV30
d_call: -
j_call: TRBJ2-7
clone_size: -
cdr3_nt: TGTGCCTGGAGTGTACGGGGCGTTCGCTACGAGCAGTACTTC
cdr3_aa: CAWSVRGVRYEQYF

v_call: TRBV29-1
d_call: -
j_call: TRBJ1-2
clone_size: -
cdr3_nt: TGCAGCGTTGATACAGGGACGTCCTATGGCTACACCTTC
cdr3_aa: CSVDTGTSYGYTF

v_call: TRBV11-1
d_call: -
j_call: TRBJ1-1
clone_size: few
cdr3_nt: TGTGCCAGCAGCTTCGGGGGCAGGGACACTGAAGCTTTCTTT
cdr3_aa: CASSFGGRDTEAFF

v_call: TRBV10-2
d_call: TRBD1
j_call: TRBJ2-5
clone_size: -
cdr3_nt: TGCGCCAGCAGTGGCGGGCAGGGGGCCCGAGAGACCCAGTACTTC
cdr3_aa: CASSGGQGARETQYF

v_call: TRBV14
d_call: -
j_call: TRBJ1-2
clone_size: -
cdr3_nt: TGTGCCAGCAGCCAAGATCACTATGGCTACACCTTC
cdr3_aa: CASSQDHYGYTF

v_call: TRBV23-1
d_call: -
j_call: TRBJ1-5
clone_size: -
cdr3_nt: TGCGCCAGCAGTCACCCCCGGGAGAACACTCAGCATTTT
cdr3_aa: CASSHPRENTQHF

v_call: TRBV6-5
d_call: TRBD1
j_call: TRBJ2-5
clone_size: once
cdr3_nt: TGTGCCAGCAGTTACTCGACAGGGGGGACCCAGTACTTC
cdr3_aa: CASSYSTGGTQYF

v_call: TRBV5-1
d_call: TRBD1
j_call: TRBJ2-7
clone_size: -
cdr3_nt: TGCGCCAGCAGCTTGGGGCCCAAACCGGGACAGGGGTTCTACGAGCAGTACTTC
cdr3_aa: CASSLGPKPGQGFYEQYF

v_call: TRBV27
d_call: TRBD1
j_call: TRBJ2-7
clone_size: -
cdr3_nt: TGTGCCAGCAGTTTAATCGGGACCACAGGGGGCGACTACGAGCAGTACTTC
cdr3_aa: CASSLIGTTGGDYEQYF

v_call: TRBV6-6
d_call: -
j_call: TRBJ1-1
clone_size: -
cdr3_nt: TGTGCCAGCAAGCTCGAGAACACTGAAGCTTTCTTT
cdr3_aa: CASKLENTEAFF

v_call: TRBV28
d_call: -
j_call: TRBJ2-7
clone_size: -
cdr3_nt: TGTGCCAGCAGTTTCTCCCTGCCAGGACTTTCCTACGAGCAGTACTTC
cdr3_aa: CASSFSLPGLSYEQYF

v_call: TRBV30
d_call: -
j_call: TRBJ1-2
clone_size: -
cdr3_nt: TGTGCCTGGGGATATAGTAGGGGCTATGGCTACACCTTC
cdr3_aa: CAWGYSRGYGYTF

v_call: TRBV6-5
d_call: -
j_call: TRBJ2-7
clone_size: -
cdr3_nt: TGTGCCAGCAGTAACAGGGACGACTCCTACGAGCAGTACTTC
cdr3_aa: CASSNRDDSYEQYF

v_call: TRBV15
d_call: TRBD1
j_call: TRBJ2-3
clone_size: -
cdr3_nt: TGTGCCAGCAGGGGGCCTGGCACAGATACGCAGTATTTT
cdr3_aa: CASRGPGTDTQYF

v_call: TRBV29-1
d_call: -
j_call: TRBJ1-2
clone_size: -
cdr3_nt: TGCAGCGTTGATTGTAAGGGGAACTATGGCTACACCTTC
cdr3_aa: CSVDCKGNYGYTF

v_call: TRBV30
d_call: -
j_call: TRBJ2-5
clone_size: once
cdr3_nt: TGTGCCTGGAGTGTTGGGGCTAGTAGGCAAGAGACCCAGTACTTC
cdr3_aa: CAWSVGASRQETQYF

v_call: TRBV6-1
d_call: -
j_call: TRBJ1-1
clone_size: -
cdr3_nt: TGTGCCAGCAGTGCCTCAATAGTGAACACTGAAGCTTTCTTT
cdr3_aa: CASSASIVNTEAFF

v_call: TRBV27
d_call: -
j_call: TRBJ1-2
clone_size: few
cdr3_nt: TGTGCCAGCAGGCCGAGGGCTGGTTATGGCTACACCTTC
cdr3_aa: CASRPRAGYGYTF

v_call: TRBV29-1
d_call: -
j_call: TRBJ1-5
clone_size: -
cdr3_nt: TGCAGCGTTGAAGATCTTGTACTAGGGCTGCCTTTTTGCAATCAGCCCCAGCATTTT
cdr3_aa: CSVEDLVLGLPFCNQPQHF

v_call: TRBV29-1
d_call: TRBD1
j_call: TRBJ1-1
clone_size: once
cdr3_nt: TGCAGCGTCCTACGATTGACAGGGGCTGAAGCTTTCTTT
cdr3_aa: CSVLRLTGAEAFF

v_call: TRBV29-1
d_call: -
j_call: TRBJ2-7
clone_size: -
cdr3_nt: TGCAGCGTTGAAGGCGGACGGTCCGAGCGGTACTTC
cdr3_aa: CSVEGGRSERYF

v_call: TRBV19
d_call: -
j_call: TRBJ1-1
clone_size: -
cdr3_nt: TGTGCCAGTCTCTCGACCCTTAGGTCGAACACTGAAGCTTTCTTT
cdr3_aa: CASLSTLRSNTEAFF

v_call: TRBV29-1
d_call: -
j_call: TRBJ1-2
clone_size: -
cdr3_nt: TGCAGCGCCGTAAGACAGGCGGCTGGCTACACCTTC
cdr3_aa: CSAVRQAAGYTF

v_call: TRBV5-6
d_call: -
j_call: TRBJ2-5
clone_size: -
cdr3_nt: TGTGCCAGCAGCTTGCGAGGCAGACAAGAGACCCAGTACTTC
cdr3_aa: CASSLRGRQETQYF